This T cell receptor (beta chain) stems from a study of T-cell reconstitution after alpha-beta-depleted transplantation in children. V lost 7 bases, J lost 0 bases, and 10 bases lay in between. The germline CDR1 and CDR2 sequences are SGHTA and FQGNSA. The CDR3 covers 13 residues. With respect to this clonotype: Its antigen remains unknown.

During its preparation, the TCRbeta library received unique molecular identifiers. TCRdb re-analysed the PCR reads in MiXCR, keeping a single row per CDR3 protein. The sample yields 540,000 or so distinct CDR3 sequences, roughly 23% seen once. Study-wide findings and caveats: Where some patients showed high TCRbeta diversity at day 60, it came from recipient T cells and thymic progenitors that had survived. Several hundred expanded graft clones reportedly were the source of alpha-beta T cells about two months after transplant.

The genes are TRBV7-2 and TRBJ2-7; no clear D. The source of this sequence is a boy less than two years old who had a stem cell transplant for acute myeloid leukemia, so the T cells may come from the graft donor. Here the sequenced sample was PBMCs, mostly from graft donor cells, taken 360 days after TCRalphabeta/CD19-depleted stem cell transplant. The CDR3 nucleotides are TGTGCCAGCAACCTGGACGGCTCCTACGAGCAGTACTTC. Residues: CASNLDGSYEQYF. Full variable domain (remainder filled in from reference TRBV7-2 and TRBJ2-7): GAGVSQSPSNKVTEKGKDVELRCDPISGHTALYWYRQSLGQGLEFLIYFQGNSAPDKSGLPSDRFSAERTGGSVSTLTIQRTQQEDSAVYLCASNLDGSYEQYFGPGTRLTVT.